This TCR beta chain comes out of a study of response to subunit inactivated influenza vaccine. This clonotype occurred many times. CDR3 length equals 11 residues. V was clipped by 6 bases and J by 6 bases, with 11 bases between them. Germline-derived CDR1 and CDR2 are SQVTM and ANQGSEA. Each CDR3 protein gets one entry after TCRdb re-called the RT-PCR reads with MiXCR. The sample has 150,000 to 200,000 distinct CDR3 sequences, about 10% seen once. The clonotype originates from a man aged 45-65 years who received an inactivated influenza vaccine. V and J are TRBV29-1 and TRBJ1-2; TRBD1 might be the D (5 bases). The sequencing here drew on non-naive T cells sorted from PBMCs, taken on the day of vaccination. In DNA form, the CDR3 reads TGCAGCGTGGGGGGTTCAGATGGCTACACCTTC. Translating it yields CSVGGSDGYTF.